The entry below describes one T cell receptor beta chain. The CDR3 runs 16 residues. V was clipped by 4 bases and J by 0 bases; unmatched bases: 7. In germline, CDR1 is SGHNT, CDR2 YYREEE (reference sequence). This sample stems from a study of blood T cell repertoires in COVID-19. Study-level information: T cells, B-cell-depleted T cells, or PBMCs provided the cDNA or gDNA that served as material.

Authors' processing steps: Cell counts per sample came from amplifying reference gene primers. Assay used: immunoSEQ multiplex PCR; TCRdb lists only in-frame clones, some missing. Clone size and the V and J calls come from that table; the DNA yielded D and trimming. This sample has 220,000 or so clones, with less than 90% found just once. The chain recombines TRBV5-4 with TRBJ1-1, with 9 nucleotides matching TRBD1. Specimen: peripheral blood. The source is a woman between 55 and 75 years old who had recovered from COVID-19. The DNA of the CDR3 is TGTGCCAGCAGCCACGGACAGGGGCGGATGAACACTGAAGCTTTCTTT. Its protein product is CASSHGQGRMNTEAFF.